This entry describes one T cell receptor beta chain. The same CDR3 can be traced to other DNA sequences in this sample. Original processing notes: Quantification of nucleated cells was approximated via reference gene primer amplification. Libraries were prepared by immunoSEQ multiplex PCR; TCRdb keeps only in-frame clonotypes and omits some of them. From that table come the V and J calls and clone size; the DNA was used to work out D and trimming. The sample records under 250,000 clones, 84% being singletons. This entry is derived from a study of blood T cell repertoires in COVID-19. Background on the study: There were acute and convalescent COVID-19 samples, and they came from the United States, Italy and Spain. Sources were T cells, B-cell-depleted T cells, or PBMCs; the material itself was cDNA or gDNA.

Trimming took 5 bases from V and 4 from J; bases not matched to a gene: 2. The germline V gene has CDR1 SGHAT and CDR2 FQNNGV. CDR3 length: 13 residues. The chain employs TRBV11-2 and TRBJ1-1; TRBD1 aligns across 9 bases. The source is a man aged 50 or older with active or convalescent COVID-19. The source material was peripheral blood. The CDR3: CASSPDRGTEAFF. The CDR3 region has the DNA TGTGCCAGCAGCCCGGACAGGGGCACTGAAGCTTTCTTT.